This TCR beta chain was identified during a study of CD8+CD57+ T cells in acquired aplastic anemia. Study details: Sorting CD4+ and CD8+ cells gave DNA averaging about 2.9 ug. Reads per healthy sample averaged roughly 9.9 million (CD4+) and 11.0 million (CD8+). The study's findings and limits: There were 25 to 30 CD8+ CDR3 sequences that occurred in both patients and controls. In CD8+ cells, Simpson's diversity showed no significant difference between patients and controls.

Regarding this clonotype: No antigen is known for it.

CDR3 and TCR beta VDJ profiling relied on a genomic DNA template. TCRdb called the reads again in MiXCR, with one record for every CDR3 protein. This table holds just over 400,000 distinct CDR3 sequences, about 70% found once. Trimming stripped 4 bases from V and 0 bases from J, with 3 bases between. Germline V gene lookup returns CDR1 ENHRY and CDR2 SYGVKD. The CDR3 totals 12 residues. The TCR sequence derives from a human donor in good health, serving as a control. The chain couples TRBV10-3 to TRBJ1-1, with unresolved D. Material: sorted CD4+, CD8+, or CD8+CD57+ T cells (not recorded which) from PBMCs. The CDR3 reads CAISAVNTEAFF. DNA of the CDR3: TGTGCCATCAGTGCAGTGAACACTGAAGCTTTCTTT.